The 27 T cell receptor beta chains reported below all come from one sample, sequenced in a study of blood T cell repertoires in COVID-19. Measured with immunoSEQ multiplex PCR; TCRdb has only the in-frame clones, and not every one. This sample has a few hundred thousand clones, with approximately 86% found just once. Sequenced: peripheral blood. Every receptor here comes from a woman aged 25 to 39 with acute or convalescent COVID-19.

The chain uses TRBV4-3 and TRBJ2-1; D unresolved. V lost 1 base, J lost 4 bases, and 5 bases lay in between. The CDR3 loop spans 13 amino acids. Germline V CDR1 and CDR2: LGHNA, YSLEER. CDR3 in amino acids: CASSQVKYNEQFF. Written as DNA, the CDR3 is TGCGCCAGCAGCCAAGTTAAATACAATGAGCAGTTCTTC.

The genes are TRBV20-1 and TRBJ2-7, with TRBD2 identical over 10 bases. The germline gives CDR1 DFQATT, CDR2 SNEGSKA (reference sequence). The junction had 12 bases not matched to a gene; V was cut back by 3 bases and J by 7 bases. The CDR3 sequence is 15 residues long. The DNA of the CDR3 is TGCAGTGCTAGTCGTCCCAGCGGGAGGGCCCGGGAGCAGTACTTC. This codes for CSASRPSGRAREQYF.

This chain joins TRBV29-1 and TRBJ1-1; 7 bases line up with TRBD1. V trimming: 7 bases; J trimming: 1 base; junction bases outside the gene matches: 3. CDR1 and CDR2 from the germline V gene are SQVTM and ANQGSEA. The length of the CDR3 is 12 residues. As DNA, the CDR3 is TGCAGCGCGGGACAGACGAACACTGAAGCTTTCTTT. Translated, it gives CSAGQTNTEAFF.

This chain connects TRBV12-2 to TRBJ2-1; TRBD2, the table's D call, lacks a check against the DNA. TRBV12-2 is assigned pseudogene status. The CDR3 is 16 amino acids. This chain's CDR3 is CASRFQDYHSYNEQFF. In DNA form, the CDR3 reads TGTGCAAGTCGCTTCCAGGACTATCACTCCTACAATGAGCAGTTCTTC.

This clone has only one observation. This chain connects TRBV24-1 to TRBJ2-1; D ambiguous. V was shortened by 4 bases and J by 4 bases, with 4 bases between the two germline ends. CDR1 and CDR2 (germline): KGHDR, SFDVKD. This CDR3 has 12 residues. Here the CDR3 reads CATSDQYNEQFF. In DNA form, the CDR3 reads TGTGCCACCAGTGACCAATACAATGAGCAGTTCTTC.

The chain links TRBV14 to TRBJ1-1, with TRBD1 as a possible D gene (6 bases). CDR3 length equals 14 residues. V lost 4 bases, J lost 5 bases, and 14 bases lay in between. Germline V gene lookup returns CDR1 SGHDN and CDR2 FVKESK. As DNA, the CDR3 is TGTGCCAGCAGCCGGACTTCAGGGGTTACTGAAGCTTTCTTT. Translating gives CASSRTSGVTEAFF. The full variable domain, in which reference TRBV14 and TRBJ1-1 provide the parts outside the CDR3, is EAGVTQFPSHSVIEKGQTVTLRCDPISGHDNLYWYRRVMGKEIKFLLHFVKESKQDESGMPNNRFLAERTGGTYSTLKVQPAELEDSGVYFCASSRTSGVTEAFFGQGTRLTVV.

This rearrangement joins TRBV28 to TRBJ1-2; the D gene is possibly TRBD1 (6 bases). The CDR3 is made up of 15 amino acids. Germline CDR1 MDHEN, CDR2 SYDVKM. With 6 bases removed from V and 0 bases from J, the gap between germline ends came to 14 bases. CDR3 residues: CASSLWDTANYGYTF. The DNA of the CDR3 is TGTGCCAGCAGCCTGTGGGACACCGCTAACTATGGCTACACCTTC.

The CDR3 DNA is TGTGCCAGCAGTTTCCAGGGCAACTATGGCTACACCTTC. Translated: CASSFQGNYGYTF. The chain recombines TRBV12-3 or TRBV12-4 with TRBJ1-2; perhaps TRBD1 as D (5 bases). The ends were cut back, 3 bases at V and 2 bases at J, with 7 bases in the middle. There are 13 residues in the CDR3.

Only one count was recorded for this clone. This chain joins TRBV7-9 and TRBJ2-6; D is undetermined. Germline V gives CDR1 SEHNR, CDR2 FQNEAQ (reference sequence). The CDR3 extends over 16 amino acids. V gave up 6 bases and J gave up 1 base, with 13 bases separating them. The CDR3, as DNA: TGTGCCAGCAGTCTTATTCAGGCTTCTGGGGCCAACGTCCTGACTTTC. Translating gives CASSLIQASGANVLTF.

The V gene is TRBV6-4, the J gene TRBJ2-1; tentative D call: TRBD2 (5 bases). V lost 3 bases and J 4 bases, leaving 16 bases between the germline ends. Looked up from germline, CDR1 is MRHNA and CDR2 is SNTAGT. CDR3 size: 16 residues. CDR3 loop: CASSERVTSWYNEQFF. Written as DNA, the CDR3 is TGTGCCAGCAGTGAGAGGGTTACTAGTTGGTACAATGAGCAGTTCTTC.

The V and J genes are TRBV20-1 and TRBJ2-1; D is possibly TRBD2 (6 bases). Trimming cost V 3 bases and J 5 bases, with 23 bases left between them. The germline V gene has CDR1 DFQATT and CDR2 SNEGSKA (reference sequence). The CDR3 spans 17 residues. The CDR3 DNA reads TGCAGTGCTAGTACTGCGGTATCGGGACTGTTACACAATGAGCAGTTCTTC. Its translation is CSASTAVSGLLHNEQFF.

This CDR3 is CASSPGQHTTHEKLFF. The CDR3 nucleotides read TGCGCCAGCAGCCCTGGACAGCATACGACCCATGAAAAACTGTTTTTT. The genes are TRBV5-1 and TRBJ1-4, with D tentatively TRBD1 (6 bases). V gave up 4 bases and J gave up 6 bases, with 19 bases separating them. The CDR3 contains 16 residues. Germline CDR1 reads SGHRS; CDR2 reads YFSETQ.

The chain links TRBV7-8 to TRBJ2-7; 9 nucleotides line up with TRBD2. V shed 4 bases, J shed 2 bases, and the junction held 6 bases outside the gene matches. The CDR3 consists of 15 residues. Germline V gene lookup returns CDR1 SGHVS and CDR2 FQNEAQ. CDR3 in amino acids: CASSSGAGGAYEQYF. The DNA of the CDR3 is TGTGCCAGCAGCTCGGGGGCGGGGGGGGCCTACGAGCAGTACTTC.

The rearrangement uses TRBV27 and TRBJ2-7; 7 bases fit TRBD1. The germline V gene encodes CDR1 MNHEY and CDR2 SMNVEV (reference sequence). With 5 bases clipped from V and 0 bases from J, the junction kept 7 bases outside the gene matches. The CDR3 is 15 residues long. This chain's CDR3 is CASSPQGQYSYEQYF. The CDR3 DNA reads TGTGCCAGCAGTCCACAGGGGCAATACTCCTACGAGCAGTACTTC.

This sequence joins TRBV7-9 and TRBJ1-3; D is possibly TRBD1 (6 bases). Germline lookup yields CDR1 SEHNR and CDR2 FQNEAQ (reference sequence). Trimming stripped 10 bases from V and 4 bases from J, with 20 bases between. The length of the CDR3 is 15 residues. CDR3 protein: CATLRGGINGNTIYF. CDR3 sequence (DNA): TGTGCCACGCTAAGAGGGGGAATTAACGGAAACACCATATATTTT.

The chain uses TRBV27 and TRBJ2-7; tentatively, D is TRBD1 (5 bases). The CDR3 is 14 amino acids. From germline, CDR1 is MNHEY and CDR2 SMNVEV (reference sequence). The ends were cut back, 2 bases at V and 1 base at J, with 9 bases in the middle. The CDR3 is CASSLKGPSYEQYF. CDR3 DNA sequence: TGTGCCAGCAGTTTAAAGGGGCCTTCCTACGAGCAGTACTTC.

The CDR3 is CASSQVPSSGRGRYEQFF. DNA for the CDR3: TGCGCCAGCAGCCAAGTGCCGTCTAGCGGGAGAGGGAGGTATGAGCAGTTCTTC. The V gene is TRBV4-3, the J gene TRBJ2-1; 10 bases are a match to TRBD2. This CDR3 is 18 amino acids long. The germline V gene encodes CDR1 LGHNA and CDR2 YSLEER. V lost 1 base to trimming and J lost 8 bases; unmatched junction nucleotides: 14.

This chain uses TRBV3-1 (or the pseudogene TRBV3-2) with TRBJ1-2; TRBD1 is a possible D gene (6 bases). Trimming stripped 4 bases from V and 8 bases from J, with 14 bases between. The germline gives CDR1 LGHDT, CDR2 YNNKEL (reference sequence). The length of the CDR3 is 13 residues. CDR3 sequence reads: CASSLTGIRGYTF. The CDR3 DNA sequence: TGTGCCAGCAGCCTTACAGGGATCCGGGGCTACACCTTC.

The chain uses TRBV3-1 (or the pseudogene TRBV3-2) and TRBJ2-7; possibly TRBD1 for D (6 bases). The CDR3 sequence is 14 residues long. Germline CDR1 reads LGHDT; CDR2 reads YNNKEL (reference sequence). V was clipped by 2 bases and J by 7 bases, with 15 bases between them. The CDR3: CASSQTIQGQEQYF. Here the CDR3 DNA reads TGTGCCAGCAGCCAAACTATCCAGGGGCAAGAGCAGTACTTC.

The chain couples TRBV5-1 to TRBJ2-1; D unresolved. The CDR3 contains 14 residues. CDR1 is SGHRS and CDR2 is YFSETQ in the germline V gene. V lost 7 bases and J 0 bases, leaving 11 bases between the germline ends. This CDR3 is CASGRSFSYNEQFF. The DNA for the CDR3 is TGCGCCAGCGGCAGATCTTTCTCCTACAATGAGCAGTTCTTC.

Concerning this clone itself: Other DNA sequences of this sample code for an identical CDR3. The chain recombines TRBV7-3 with TRBJ2-5; no reliable D call. V lost 1 base to trimming and J lost 5 bases, with 11 bases between them. This CDR3 contains 14 residues. The germline V gene has CDR1 SGHTA and CDR2 FQGTGA. DNA for the CDR3: TGTGCCAGCAGCTTAAGCCAGTTCTCGGAGACCCAGTACTTC. Residues: CASSLSQFSETQYF.

This clone showed up just a few times. V is TRBV27 and J is TRBJ2-1; 12 nucleotides agree with TRBD2. V gave up 5 bases and J gave up 3 bases; unmatched junction bases: 14. CDR1 MNHEY and CDR2 SMNVEV come from the germline V gene (reference sequence). The CDR3 has 19 amino acids. Here the CDR3 reads CASSPAGQGGLAGYNEQFF. The CDR3 DNA reads TGTGCCAGCAGTCCCGCGGGACAAGGGGGACTAGCGGGCTACAATGAGCAGTTCTTC.

The chain carries TRBV11-2 and TRBJ2-3; D is uncertain. This CDR3 contains 17 residues. The V end was cut by 1 base, the J end by 0 bases, with 14 bases between. CDR1 SGHAT and CDR2 FQNNGV come from the germline V gene. CDR3 sequence: CASSLARGYSSTDTQYF. DNA for the CDR3: TGTGCCAGCAGCTTAGCCCGAGGCTATTCTAGCACAGATACGCAGTATTTT.

This clone was found a few times. This chain joins TRBV2 and TRBJ1-1; a possible D gene is TRBD1 (6 bases). Germline CDR1 is SNHLY and CDR2 is FYNNEI. This CDR3 contains 12 residues. The CDR3 protein is CASIIQGTEAFF. CDR3 nucleotide sequence: TGTGCTTCTATAATACAGGGCACTGAAGCTTTCTTT.

This chain joins TRBV3-1 (or the pseudogene TRBV3-2) and TRBJ2-1; 13 bases match TRBD2. V gave up 4 bases and J gave up 7 bases; unmatched junction bases: 1. The CDR3 runs 14 residues. CDR1 is LGHDT, CDR2 YNNKEL, per germline (reference sequence). CDR3 sequence (DNA): TGTGCCAGCAGCCCGACTAGCGGGAGGAATGAGCAGTTCTTC. It encodes CASSPTSGRNEQFF.

This chain connects TRBV6-1 to TRBJ2-1; 10 bases align to TRBD2. Germline values: CDR1 MNHNS, CDR2 SASEGT. CDR3 length: 16 residues. V trimming: 1 base; J trimming: 8 bases; junction bases outside the gene matches: 8. CDR3 coding DNA: TGTGCCAGCAGTGAAGGTGTTCTAGCGGGAGTGGATGAGCAGTTCTTC. It yields the protein CASSEGVLAGVDEQFF.

The chain recombines TRBV25-1 with TRBJ1-2; D remains unclear. The CDR3 length is 14 residues. The V end lost 5 bases, the J end lost 2 bases, and 12 bases lay between the germline ends. Germline CDR1 and CDR2: MGHDK and SYGVNS. The chain's CDR3 is CASSNPGSNYGYTF. The CDR3 nucleotides are TGTGCCAGCAGTAATCCCGGGAGCAACTATGGCTACACCTTC.